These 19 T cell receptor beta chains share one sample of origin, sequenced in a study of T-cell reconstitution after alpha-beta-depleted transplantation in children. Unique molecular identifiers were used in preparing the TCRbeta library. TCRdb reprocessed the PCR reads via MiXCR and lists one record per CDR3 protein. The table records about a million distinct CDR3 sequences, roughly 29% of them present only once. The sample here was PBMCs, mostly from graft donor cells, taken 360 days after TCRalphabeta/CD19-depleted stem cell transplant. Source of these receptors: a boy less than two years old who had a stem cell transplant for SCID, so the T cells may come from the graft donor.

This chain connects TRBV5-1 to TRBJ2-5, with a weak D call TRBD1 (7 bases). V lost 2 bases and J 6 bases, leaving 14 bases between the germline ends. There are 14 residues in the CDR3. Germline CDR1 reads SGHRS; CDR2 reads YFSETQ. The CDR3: CASSLARGVKTQYF. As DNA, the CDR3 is TGCGCCAGCAGCTTAGCCAGGGGGGTAAAGACCCAGTACTTC.

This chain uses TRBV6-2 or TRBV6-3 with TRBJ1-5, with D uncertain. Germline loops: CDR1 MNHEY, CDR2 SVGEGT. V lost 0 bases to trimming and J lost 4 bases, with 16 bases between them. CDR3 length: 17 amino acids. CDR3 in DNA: TGTGCCAGCAGTTACTCCTCTCAGAGAGATTTTAATCAGCCCCAGCATTTT. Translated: CASSYSSQRDFNQPQHF.

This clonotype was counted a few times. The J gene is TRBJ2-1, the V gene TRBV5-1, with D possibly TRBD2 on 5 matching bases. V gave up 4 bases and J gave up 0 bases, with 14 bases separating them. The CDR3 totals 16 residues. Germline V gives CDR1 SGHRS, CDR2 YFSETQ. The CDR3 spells CASSARGPSSYNEQFF. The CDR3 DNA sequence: TGCGCCAGCAGCGCCCGGGGTCCGTCCTCCTACAATGAGCAGTTCTTC.

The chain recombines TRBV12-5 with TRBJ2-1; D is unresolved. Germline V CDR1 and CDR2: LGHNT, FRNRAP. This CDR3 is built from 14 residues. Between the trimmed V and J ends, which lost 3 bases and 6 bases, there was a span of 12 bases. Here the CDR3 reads CASGFGRPGNEQFF. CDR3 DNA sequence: TGTGCTAGTGGTTTCGGACGGCCCGGCAATGAGCAGTTCTTC.

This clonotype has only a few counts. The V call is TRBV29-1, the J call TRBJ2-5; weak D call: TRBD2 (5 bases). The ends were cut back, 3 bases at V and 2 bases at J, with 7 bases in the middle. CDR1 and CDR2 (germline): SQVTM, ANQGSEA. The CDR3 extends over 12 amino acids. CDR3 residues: CSVDRGQETQYF. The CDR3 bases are TGCAGCGTTGACCGGGGTCAAGAGACCCAGTACTTC.

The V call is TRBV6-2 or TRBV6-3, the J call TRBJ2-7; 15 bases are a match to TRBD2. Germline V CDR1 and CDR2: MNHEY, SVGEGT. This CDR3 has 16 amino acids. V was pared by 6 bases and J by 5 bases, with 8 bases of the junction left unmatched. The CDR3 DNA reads TGTGCCAGCAGACCGGGACTAGCGGGGGGTGTCGACGAGCAGTACTTC. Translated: CASRPGLAGGVDEQYF.

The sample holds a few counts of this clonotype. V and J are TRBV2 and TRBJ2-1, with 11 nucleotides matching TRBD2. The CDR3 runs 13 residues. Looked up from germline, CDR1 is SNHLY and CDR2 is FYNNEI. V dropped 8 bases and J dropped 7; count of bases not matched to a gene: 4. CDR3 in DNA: TGTGCCAGCGTACTAGCGGGGGTGAATGAGCAGTTCTTC. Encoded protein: CASVLAGVNEQFF.

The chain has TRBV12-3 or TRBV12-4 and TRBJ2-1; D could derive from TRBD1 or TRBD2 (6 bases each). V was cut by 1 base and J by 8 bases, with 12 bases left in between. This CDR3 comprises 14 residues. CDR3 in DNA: TGTGCCAGCAGTTTAGGGCTAGGGGGGCATGAGCAGTTCTTC. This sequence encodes CASSLGLGGHEQFF.

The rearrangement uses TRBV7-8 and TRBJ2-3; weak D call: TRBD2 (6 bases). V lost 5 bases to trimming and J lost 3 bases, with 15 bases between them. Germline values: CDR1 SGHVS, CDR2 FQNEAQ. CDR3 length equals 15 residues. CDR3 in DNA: TGTGCCAGCAGCCCCGAACGGGGGTGGACAGATACGCAGTATTTT. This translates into CASSPERGWTDTQYF. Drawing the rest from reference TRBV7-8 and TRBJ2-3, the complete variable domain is GAGVSQSPRYKVAKRGQDVALRCDPISGHVSLFWYQQALGQGPEFLTYFQNEAQLDKSGLPSDRFFAERPEGSVSTLKIQRTQQEDSAVYLCASSPERGWTDTQYFGPGTRLTVL.

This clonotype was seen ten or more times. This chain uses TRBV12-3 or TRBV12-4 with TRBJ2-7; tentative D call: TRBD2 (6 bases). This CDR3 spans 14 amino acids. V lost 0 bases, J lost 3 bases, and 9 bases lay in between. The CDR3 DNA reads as TGTGCCAGCAGTTTAGCCGGGACTGACTACGAGCAGTACTTC. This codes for CASSLAGTDYEQYF.

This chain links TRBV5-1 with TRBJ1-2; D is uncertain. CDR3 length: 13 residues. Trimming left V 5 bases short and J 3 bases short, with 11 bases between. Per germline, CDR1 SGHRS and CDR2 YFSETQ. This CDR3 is CASSSLQDYGYTF. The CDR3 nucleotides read TGCGCCAGCAGTAGTTTGCAGGACTATGGCTACACCTTC.

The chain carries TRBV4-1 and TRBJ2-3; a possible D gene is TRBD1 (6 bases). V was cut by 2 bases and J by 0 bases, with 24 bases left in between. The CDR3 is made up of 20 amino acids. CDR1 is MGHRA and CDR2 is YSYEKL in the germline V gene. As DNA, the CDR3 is TGCGCCAGCAGCCAACTTAGCGTATTGGTCAGGACAGTGAGCACAGATACGCAGTATTTT. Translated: CASSQLSVLVRTVSTDTQYF.

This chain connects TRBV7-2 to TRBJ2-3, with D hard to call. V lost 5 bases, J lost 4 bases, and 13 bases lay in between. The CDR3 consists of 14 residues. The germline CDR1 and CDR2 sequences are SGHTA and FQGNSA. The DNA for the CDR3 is TGTGCCAGCAGCCCGGACCTGAGGCCAGATACGCAGTATTTT. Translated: CASSPDLRPDTQYF.

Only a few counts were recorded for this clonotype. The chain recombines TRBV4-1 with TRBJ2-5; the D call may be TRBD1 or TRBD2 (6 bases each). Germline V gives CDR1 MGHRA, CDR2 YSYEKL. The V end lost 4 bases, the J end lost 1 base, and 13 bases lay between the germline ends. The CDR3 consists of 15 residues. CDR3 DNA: TGCGCCAGCAGCCCCAAGGGGGGTTTCCAAGAGACCCAGTACTTC. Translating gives CASSPKGGFQETQYF.

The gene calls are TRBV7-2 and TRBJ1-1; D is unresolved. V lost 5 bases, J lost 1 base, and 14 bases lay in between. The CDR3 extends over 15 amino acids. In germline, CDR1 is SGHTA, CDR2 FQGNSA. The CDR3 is CASSRTLGPNTEAFF. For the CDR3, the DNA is TGTGCCAGCAGCAGGACGCTTGGGCCGAACACTGAAGCTTTCTTT.

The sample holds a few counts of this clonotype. CDR3 nucleotides: TGTGCCAGCAGCTTAGTCTACGGGGTCCAGGGTGCAGATACGCAGTATTTT. This sequence encodes CASSLVYGVQGADTQYF. The chain has TRBV11-2 and TRBJ2-3; perhaps D is TRBD1 or TRBD2 (5 bases each). Looked up from germline, CDR1 is SGHAT and CDR2 is FQNNGV. The V and J ends lost 1 base and 4 bases respectively, with 18 bases between them. The CDR3 totals 17 residues.

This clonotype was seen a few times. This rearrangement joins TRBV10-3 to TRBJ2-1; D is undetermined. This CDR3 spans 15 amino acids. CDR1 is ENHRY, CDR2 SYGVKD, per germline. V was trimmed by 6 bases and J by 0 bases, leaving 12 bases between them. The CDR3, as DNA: TGTGCCATCAGCCGAGACGGAAGCTCCTACAATGAGCAGTTCTTC. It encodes CAISRDGSSYNEQFF.

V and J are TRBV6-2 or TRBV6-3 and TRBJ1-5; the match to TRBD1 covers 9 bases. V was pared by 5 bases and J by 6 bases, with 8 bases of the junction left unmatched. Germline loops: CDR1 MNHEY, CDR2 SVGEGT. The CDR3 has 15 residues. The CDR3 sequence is CASSLTGGLGQPQHF. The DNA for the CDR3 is TGTGCCAGCAGTCTTACAGGGGGCTTGGGTCAGCCCCAGCATTTT.

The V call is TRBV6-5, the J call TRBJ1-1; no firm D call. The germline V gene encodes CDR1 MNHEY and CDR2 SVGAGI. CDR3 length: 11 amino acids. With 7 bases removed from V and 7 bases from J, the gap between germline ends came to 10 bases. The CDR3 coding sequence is TGTGCCAGCACGGGTCGGGGTGAAGCTTTCTTT. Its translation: CASTGRGEAFF.